A single sample gave rise to the 25 T cell receptor beta chains below, sequenced in a study of T cell responses to AZD1222 COVID-19 vaccine. Only in-frame clones appear in the TCRdb table, and some are missing; sequencing was by immunoSEQ multiplex PCR. The data contain roughly 140,000 clones, around 91% of them singletons. The sample in question was peripheral blood, obtained on day 0 of AZD1222 vaccination. The receptors come from an adult in good health.

This chain connects TRBV6-5 to TRBJ2-7, with a possible D match to TRBD2 (6 bases). Germline values: CDR1 MNHEY, CDR2 SVGAGI. The CDR3 is 15 amino acids. V was shortened by 5 bases and J by 0 bases, with 14 bases between the two germline ends. CDR3 nucleotides: TGTGCCAGCAGTAAGACTAGTGGTTTCTCCTACGAGCAGTACTTC. As protein: CASSKTSGFSYEQYF.

The chain recombines TRBV20-1 with TRBJ2-1; D unclear. Per germline, CDR1 DFQATT and CDR2 SNEGSKA (reference sequence). The CDR3 loop spans 15 amino acids. Trimming stripped 3 bases from V and 0 bases from J, with 12 bases between. The CDR3 DNA reads as TGCAGTGCTAGTGTGTCGGTGAGCTCCTACAATGAGCAGTTCTTC. Residues: CSASVSVSSYNEQFF.

This chain connects TRBV19 to TRBJ2-4; 8 bases align to TRBD2. CDR1 LNHDA and CDR2 SQIVND come from the germline V gene (reference sequence). Germline trimming cut 7 bases from V and 8 bases from J; bases unmatched to any gene: 10. This CDR3 contains 14 residues. The CDR3 coding sequence is TGTGCCAGTACGGGGCGGGAGGTTATGGACATTCAGTACTTC. Translated, it gives CASTGREVMDIQYF.

This clone was counted a single time. This sequence joins TRBV5-5 and TRBJ1-1; no firm D call. Germline V lookup: CDR1 SGHKS, CDR2 YYEKEE (reference sequence). V shed 0 bases and J shed 0 bases, with 9 bases lying between them. The CDR3 spans 15 residues. Here the CDR3 DNA reads TGTGCCAGCAGCTTGGGAGTAAAAATGAACACTGAAGCTTTCTTT. It translates to CASSLGVKMNTEAFF.

The chain couples TRBV7-9 to TRBJ2-1, with 11 nucleotides matching TRBD2. After removal of 5 bases from V and 5 bases from J, the junction contained 11 bases not matched to a gene. Germline V gene lookup returns CDR1 SEHNR and CDR2 FQNEAQ (reference sequence). The CDR3 is 17 residues long. CDR3 DNA sequence: TGTGCCAGCAGCGACATTTTAGCGGGAGGGCCGGACAATGAGCAGTTCTTC. It translates to CASSDILAGGPDNEQFF.

This sequence joins TRBV7-9 and TRBJ1-2; D unclear. The length of the CDR3 is 11 residues. Germline loops: CDR1 SEHNR, CDR2 FQNEAQ (reference sequence). Trimming left V 10 bases short and J 3 bases short, with 9 bases between. The CDR3 bases are TGTGCCACCACAGCGGACTATGGCTACACCTTC. This sequence encodes CATTADYGYTF. The complete variable domain, with remaining parts taken from reference TRBV7-9 and TRBJ1-2, reads DTGVSQNPRHKITKRGQNVTFRCDPISEHNRLYWYRQTLGQGPEFLTYFQNEAQLEKSRLLSDRFSAERPKGSFSTLEIQRTEQGDSAMYLCATTADYGYTFGSGTRLTVV.

The chain is built from TRBV6-5 and TRBJ1-5; unclear D gene. Deletions cut 2 bases from V and 7 bases from J, with 9 bases between. Looked up from germline, CDR1 is MNHEY and CDR2 is SVGAGI. The CDR3 contains 13 residues. The CDR3 nucleotides read TGTGCCAGCAGTTACGGACCGGAACAGCCCCAGCATTTT. Amino acid sequence: CASSYGPEQPQHF.

The table lists this clone with a few counts. CDR3 DNA: TGCGCCAGCAATGGAGAGGGCGGGAGTTACAATGAGCAGTTCTTC. Amino acid sequence: CASNGEGGSYNEQFF. This chain uses TRBV4-1 with TRBJ2-1; 7 nucleotides match TRBD2. This CDR3 comprises 15 residues. Per the germline V gene, CDR1 is MGHRA and CDR2 is YSYEKL. The J segment lost 4 bases and the V segment lost 7 bases, leaving 10 bases of the junction unmatched.

This chain uses TRBV10-3 with TRBJ2-1; 7 bases agree with TRBD2. This CDR3 has 17 amino acids. Trimming removed 3 bases from V and 6 bases from J; junction bases left unmatched: 14. Germline assignment: CDR1 ENHRY and CDR2 SYGVKD. Written as DNA, the CDR3 is TGTGCCATCAGTGACGTCGGGGGGTCGACTAGCCGCAATGAGCAGTTCTTC. This gives the protein CAISDVGGSTSRNEQFF.

The genes are TRBV28 and TRBJ2-2; 11 bases line up with TRBD2. The CDR3 consists of 15 residues. The V gene's germline CDR1 is MDHEN and CDR2 SYDVKM. Trimming at V came to 3 bases and at J to 7 bases, leaving 4 bases not matched to a gene. This CDR3 reads CASSFLAGGFGELFF. The CDR3 region has the DNA TGTGCCAGCAGTTTCCTAGCGGGAGGATTCGGGGAGCTGTTTTTT.

V gene TRBV7-8 combines with J gene TRBJ2-1; 10 bases map to TRBD2. There are 16 residues in the CDR3. Germline trimming cut 1 base from V and 8 bases from J; bases unmatched to any gene: 8. Germline V CDR1 and CDR2: SGHVS, FQNEAQ. The CDR3 spells CASSLVGLASGDEQFF. For the CDR3, the DNA is TGTGCCAGCAGCTTAGTGGGACTAGCGTCCGGGGATGAGCAGTTCTTC.

The chain joins TRBV7-8 to TRBJ1-5; TRBD1 is a possible D gene (5 bases). From germline, CDR1 is SGHVS and CDR2 FQNEAQ. With 0 bases removed from V and 3 bases from J, the gap between germline ends came to 9 bases. The CDR3 extends over 15 amino acids. CDR3 region: CASSLADSTNQPQHF. The DNA of the CDR3 is TGTGCCAGCAGCTTAGCTGACAGTACCAATCAGCCCCAGCATTTT.

This chain connects TRBV19 to TRBJ1-2; TRBD1 might be the D (5 bases). Germline V lookup: CDR1 LNHDA, CDR2 SQIVND (reference sequence). The germline V and J ends were trimmed by 2 bases and 3 bases, with 13 bases remaining between them. The CDR3 runs 15 residues. The CDR3 DNA is TGTGCCAGTAGTATATCGGGACGGACCCACTATGGCTACACCTTC. This codes for CASSISGRTHYGYTF. Combining the CDR3 with reference TRBV19 and TRBJ1-2 gives the whole variable domain DGGITQSPKYLFRKEGQNVTLSCEQNLNHDAMYWYRQDPGQGLRLIYYSQIVNDFQKGDIAEGYSVSREKKESFPLTVTSAQKNPTAFYLCASSISGRTHYGYTFGSGTRLTVV.

The V and J genes are TRBV5-4 and TRBJ1-4; weak D call: TRBD1 (5 bases). Germline CDR1 and CDR2: SGHNT and YYREEE (reference sequence). Deletions cut 2 bases from V and 4 bases from J, with 15 bases between. This CDR3 is built from 16 residues. This CDR3 is CASSFSTGAGNEKLFF. The CDR3 region has the DNA TGTGCCAGCAGCTTTTCTACCGGGGCCGGTAATGAAAAACTGTTTTTT.

The chain links TRBV27 to TRBJ2-7, with D uncertain. This CDR3 contains 15 residues. In germline, CDR1 is MNHEY, CDR2 SMNVEV (reference sequence). The V gene lost 1 base and the J gene lost 0 bases, with 10 bases spanning the gap. CDR3 loop: CASSLYGPSSYEQYF. The CDR3 DNA follows: TGTGCCAGCAGTTTATACGGACCAAGCTCCTACGAGCAGTACTTC.

The CDR3 loop is CASSLDPTGGPYEQYF. The CDR3 nucleotides read TGTGCCAGCAGTTTAGACCCGACAGGGGGGCCCTACGAGCAGTACTTC. The J gene is TRBJ2-7, the V gene TRBV28, with TRBD1 matching 9 bases. This CDR3 region has 16 residues. J was trimmed by 2 bases and V by 2 bases; bases with no gene match: 7. Germline CDR1 reads MDHEN; CDR2 reads SYDVKM.

This clone was seen just once. The CDR3 reads CSVEERLTDGYTF. The CDR3 coding sequence is TGCAGCGTTGAAGAGCGTTTAACTGATGGCTACACCTTC. The chain has TRBV29-1 and TRBJ1-2; D not resolved. CDR1 is SQVTM and CDR2 is ANQGSEA in the germline V gene. The CDR3 has 13 residues. Trimming removed 0 bases at V and 6 bases at J, with 11 bases between.

This clone was detected once. The chain carries TRBV12-3 or TRBV12-4 and TRBJ1-3; D remains ambiguous. The CDR3 runs 13 residues. Between the trimmed V and J ends, which lost 6 bases and 2 bases, there was a span of 8 bases. CDR3 bases: TGTGCCAGCAGGTCGACGCCTGGAAACACCATATATTTT. Translating gives CASRSTPGNTIYF.

The chain couples TRBV7-2 to TRBJ2-3; 8 bases map to TRBD2. Germline V lookup: CDR1 SGHTA, CDR2 FQGNSA. The CDR3 covers 16 residues. The ends lost 1 base at V and 6 bases at J; junction bases unmatched: 9. The CDR3: CASSLGAGGLADTQYF. CDR3 bases: TGTGCCAGCAGCTTAGGGGCGGGGGGCCTGGCGGATACGCAGTATTTT.

The J gene is TRBJ2-3, the V gene TRBV6-5; D is unclear. V lost 7 bases and J 2 bases, leaving 13 bases between the germline ends. The CDR3 runs to 14 residues. CDR1 is MNHEY and CDR2 is SVGAGI in the germline V gene. CDR3 sequence reads: CASTGKILTDTQYF. The DNA of the CDR3 is TGTGCCAGCACCGGTAAGATCCTCACAGATACGCAGTATTTT.

This chain links TRBV7-2 with TRBJ1-2; D is undetermined. Germline V gives CDR1 SGHTA, CDR2 FQGNSA. Deletions cut 5 bases from V and 7 bases from J, with 14 bases between. This CDR3 contains 13 residues. CDR3 in DNA: TGTGCCAGCAGCGCGCAAGGGTATAGTGGCTACACCTTC. Protein product: CASSAQGYSGYTF.

V is TRBV27 and J is TRBJ1-3; D call uncertain. V was pared by 6 bases and J by 3 bases, with 6 bases between. Looked up from germline, CDR1 is MNHEY and CDR2 is SMNVEV (reference sequence). CDR3 size: 12 residues. The CDR3 DNA follows: TGTGCCAGCAGCGACCATGGAAACACCATATATTTT. Its protein is CASSDHGNTIYF.

The genes are TRBV18 and TRBJ2-2; no clear D gene. Germline V gene data show CDR1 as KGHSH and CDR2 as LQKENI. The germline V and J ends were trimmed by 6 bases and 6 bases, with 11 bases remaining between them. This CDR3 is 13 amino acids long. CDR3 in DNA: TGTGCCAGCTCCCCATTTGGGTCCGGGGAGCTGTTTTTT. Protein sequence: CASSPFGSGELFF.

The chain uses TRBV19 and TRBJ1-6; 9 positions agree with TRBD1. The germline V gene encodes CDR1 LNHDA and CDR2 SQIVND (reference sequence). Losses at the gene ends were 8 bases for V and 8 bases for J; bases not matched to a gene: 7. CDR3 size: 14 residues. The CDR3 region is CASAGTGFYSPLHF. In DNA, the CDR3 is TGTGCCAGTGCCGGGACAGGGTTTTATTCACCCCTCCACTTT. Together with reference TRBV19 and TRBJ1-6, the CDR3 gives the full variable domain: DGGITQSPKYLFRKEGQNVTLSCEQNLNHDAMYWYRQDPGQGLRLIYYSQIVNDFQKGDIAEGYSVSREKKESFPLTVTSAQKNPTAFYLCASAGTGFYSPLHFGNGTRLTVT.

The chain combines TRBV19 with TRBJ1-1; 7 nucleotides align to TRBD1. In germline, CDR1 is LNHDA, CDR2 SQIVND (reference sequence). The CDR3 covers 18 residues. The trim removed 4 bases at V and 0 bases at J, leaving 14 bases unmatched. CDR3 protein: CASSNPTGRGFLNTEAFF. CDR3 in DNA: TGTGCCAGTAGTAACCCGACAGGGAGAGGTTTCCTGAACACTGAAGCTTTCTTT.